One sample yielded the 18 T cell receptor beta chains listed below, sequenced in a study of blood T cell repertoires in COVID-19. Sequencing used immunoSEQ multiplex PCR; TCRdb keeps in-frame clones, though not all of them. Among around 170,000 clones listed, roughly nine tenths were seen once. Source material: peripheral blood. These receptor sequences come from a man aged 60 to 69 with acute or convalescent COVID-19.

DNA of the CDR3: TGCAGCGCCGGAGGGACAGGGTCAATCGAGCAGTACTTC. This gives the protein CSAGGTGSIEQYF. The rearrangement uses TRBV29-1 and TRBJ2-7, with TRBD1 matching 9 bases. The germline V gene encodes CDR1 SQVTM and CDR2 ANQGSEA. The CDR3 has 13 residues. The J segment lost 6 bases and the V segment lost 7 bases, leaving 10 bases of the junction unmatched.

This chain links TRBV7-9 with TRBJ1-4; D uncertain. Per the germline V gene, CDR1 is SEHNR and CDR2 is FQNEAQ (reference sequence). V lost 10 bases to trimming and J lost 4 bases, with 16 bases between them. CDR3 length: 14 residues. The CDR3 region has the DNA TGTGCCATTTGGGAGGGTGGGCATAATGAAAAACTGTTTTTT. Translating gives CAIWEGGHNEKLFF.

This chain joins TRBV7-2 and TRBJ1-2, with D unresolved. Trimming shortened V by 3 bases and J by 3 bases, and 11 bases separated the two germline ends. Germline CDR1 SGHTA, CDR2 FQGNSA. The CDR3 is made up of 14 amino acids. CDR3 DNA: TGTGCCAGCAGCTTGCGGGTGCGCGACTATGGCTACACCTTC. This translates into CASSLRVRDYGYTF.

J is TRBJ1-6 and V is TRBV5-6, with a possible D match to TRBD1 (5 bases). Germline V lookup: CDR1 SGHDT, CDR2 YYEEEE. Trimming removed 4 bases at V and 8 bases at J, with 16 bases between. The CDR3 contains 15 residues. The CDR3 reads CASSPLAGVDSPLHF. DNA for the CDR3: TGTGCCAGCAGCCCCCTCGCGGGGGTGGATTCACCCCTCCACTTT.

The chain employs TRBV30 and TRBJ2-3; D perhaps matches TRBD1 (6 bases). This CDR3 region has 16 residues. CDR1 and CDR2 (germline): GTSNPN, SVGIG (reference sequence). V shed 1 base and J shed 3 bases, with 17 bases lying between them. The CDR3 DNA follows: TGTGCCTGGAGTGATTCGACAGGTCTGGAGACAGATACGCAGTATTTT. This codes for CAWSDSTGLETDTQYF.

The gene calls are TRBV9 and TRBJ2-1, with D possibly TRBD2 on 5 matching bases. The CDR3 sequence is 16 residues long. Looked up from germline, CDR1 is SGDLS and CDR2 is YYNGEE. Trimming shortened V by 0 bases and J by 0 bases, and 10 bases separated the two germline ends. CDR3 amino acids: CASSVAPGSSYNEQFF. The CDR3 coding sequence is TGTGCCAGCAGCGTAGCTCCGGGGAGCTCCTACAATGAGCAGTTCTTC.

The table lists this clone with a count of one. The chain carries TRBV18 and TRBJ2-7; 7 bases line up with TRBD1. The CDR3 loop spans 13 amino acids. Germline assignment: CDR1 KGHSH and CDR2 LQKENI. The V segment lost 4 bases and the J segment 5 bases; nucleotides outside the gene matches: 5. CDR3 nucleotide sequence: TGTGCCAGCTCACTGAGGCAGGGGGACGAGCAGTACGTC. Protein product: CASSLRQGDEQYV.

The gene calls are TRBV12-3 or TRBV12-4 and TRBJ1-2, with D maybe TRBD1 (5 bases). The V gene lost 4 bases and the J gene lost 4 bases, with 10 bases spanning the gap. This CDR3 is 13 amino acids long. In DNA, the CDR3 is TGTGCCAGCAGTTCAGGGTCGGCCTATGGCTACACCTTC. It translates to CASSSGSAYGYTF.

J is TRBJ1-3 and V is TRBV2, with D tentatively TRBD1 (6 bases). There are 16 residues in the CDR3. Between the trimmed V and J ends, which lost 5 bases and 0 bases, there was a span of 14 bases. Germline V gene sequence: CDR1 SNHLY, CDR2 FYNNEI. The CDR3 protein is CASSPRTGYSGNTIYF. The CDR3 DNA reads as TGTGCCAGCAGTCCCAGAACAGGGTACTCTGGAAACACCATATATTTT.

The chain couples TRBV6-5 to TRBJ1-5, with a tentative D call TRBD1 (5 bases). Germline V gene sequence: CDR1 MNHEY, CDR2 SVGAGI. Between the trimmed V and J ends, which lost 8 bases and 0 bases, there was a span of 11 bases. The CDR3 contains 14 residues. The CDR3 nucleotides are TGTGCCAGCTTGGGGGACTATAGCAATCAGCCCCAGCATTTT. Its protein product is CASLGDYSNQPQHF.

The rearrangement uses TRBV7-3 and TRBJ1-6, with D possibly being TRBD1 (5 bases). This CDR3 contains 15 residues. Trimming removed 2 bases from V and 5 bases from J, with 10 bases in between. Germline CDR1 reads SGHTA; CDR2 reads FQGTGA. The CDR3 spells CASSLSPGDNSPLHF. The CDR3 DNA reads TGTGCCAGCAGCTTATCTCCGGGGGATAATTCACCCCTCCACTTT.

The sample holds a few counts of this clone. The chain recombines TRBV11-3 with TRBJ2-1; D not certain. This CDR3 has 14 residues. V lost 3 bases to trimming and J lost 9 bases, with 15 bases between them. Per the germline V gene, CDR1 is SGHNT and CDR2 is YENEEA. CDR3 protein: CASSFADARSEQFF. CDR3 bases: TGTGCCAGCAGCTTCGCGGATGCACGTAGTGAGCAGTTCTTC.

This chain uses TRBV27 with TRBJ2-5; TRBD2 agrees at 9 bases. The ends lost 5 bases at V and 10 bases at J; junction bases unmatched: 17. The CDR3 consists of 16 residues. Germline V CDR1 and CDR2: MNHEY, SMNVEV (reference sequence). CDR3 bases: TGTGCCAGCAGTGTACGAGCGGGAGGTCCTATGGGGGGCCAGTACTTC. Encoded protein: CASSVRAGGPMGGQYF.

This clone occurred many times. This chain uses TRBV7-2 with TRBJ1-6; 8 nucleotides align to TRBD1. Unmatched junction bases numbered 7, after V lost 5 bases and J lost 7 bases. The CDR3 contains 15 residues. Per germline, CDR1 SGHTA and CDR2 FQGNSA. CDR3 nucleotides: TGTGCCAGCAGCCGTGAGGCAGGGGGCAATTCACCCCTCCACTTT. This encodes CASSREAGGNSPLHF. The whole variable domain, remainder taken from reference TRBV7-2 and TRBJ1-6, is GAGVSQSPSNKVTEKGKDVELRCDPISGHTALYWYRQSLGQGLEFLIYFQGNSAPDKSGLPSDRFSAERTGGSVSTLTIQRTQQEDSAVYLCASSREAGGNSPLHFGNGTRLTVT.

As DNA, the CDR3 is TGTGCCACCAGTGATTTATTTCTCAGCTCCTACGAGCAGTACGTC. Amino acid sequence: CATSDLFLSSYEQYV. The chain combines TRBV24-1 with TRBJ2-7; unclear D gene. CDR3 size: 15 residues. The germline V and J ends were trimmed by 1 base and 0 bases, with 9 bases remaining between them. Per germline, CDR1 KGHDR and CDR2 SFDVKD.

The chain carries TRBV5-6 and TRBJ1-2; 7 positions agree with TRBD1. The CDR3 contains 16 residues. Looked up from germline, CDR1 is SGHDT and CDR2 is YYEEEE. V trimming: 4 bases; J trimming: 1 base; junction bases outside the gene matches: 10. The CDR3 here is CASSPITGEDNYGYTF. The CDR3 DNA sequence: TGTGCCAGCAGCCCCATTACAGGGGAGGATAACTATGGCTACACCTTC.

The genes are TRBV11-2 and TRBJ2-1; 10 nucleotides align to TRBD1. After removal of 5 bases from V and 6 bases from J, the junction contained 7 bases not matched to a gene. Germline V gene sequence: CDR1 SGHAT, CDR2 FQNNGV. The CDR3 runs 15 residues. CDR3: CASSLRTGGVNEQFF. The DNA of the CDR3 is TGTGCCAGCAGCCTCCGGACAGGGGGGGTCAATGAGCAGTTCTTC.

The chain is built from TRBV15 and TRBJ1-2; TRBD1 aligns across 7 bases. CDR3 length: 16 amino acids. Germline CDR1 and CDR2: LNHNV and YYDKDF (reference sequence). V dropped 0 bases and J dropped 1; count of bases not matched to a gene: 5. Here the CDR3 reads CATSREGTVFNYGYTF. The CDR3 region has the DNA TGTGCCACCAGCAGAGAGGGGACAGTATTTAACTATGGCTACACCTTC.